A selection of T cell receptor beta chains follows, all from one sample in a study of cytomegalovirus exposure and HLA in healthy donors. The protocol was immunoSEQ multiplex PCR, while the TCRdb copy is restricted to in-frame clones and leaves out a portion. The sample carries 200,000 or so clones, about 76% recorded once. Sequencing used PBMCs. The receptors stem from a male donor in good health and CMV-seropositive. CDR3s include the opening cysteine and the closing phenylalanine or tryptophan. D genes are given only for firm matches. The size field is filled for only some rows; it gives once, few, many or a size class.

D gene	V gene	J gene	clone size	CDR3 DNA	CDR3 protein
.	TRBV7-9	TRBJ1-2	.	TGTGCCAGCAGCTTAGGGGGGGGCTCAGGCTATGGCTACACCTTC	CASSLGGGSGYGYTF
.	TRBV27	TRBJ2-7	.	TGTGCCAGCAGTTCTACCCCCGGAGCCGACGAGCAGTACTTC	CASSSTPGADEQYF
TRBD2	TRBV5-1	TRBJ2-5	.	TGCGCCAGCAGCCCCCGGCGGGAGGGTGAGACCCAGTACTTC	CASSPRREGETQYF
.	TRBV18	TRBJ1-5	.	TGTGCCAGCTCACCAGGGGCCAGGTCCGTCGGTCAGCCCCAGCATTTT	CASSPGARSVGQPQHF
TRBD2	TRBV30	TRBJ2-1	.	TGTGCCTGGACCGGACTAGCGAGAGACAATGAGCAGTTCTTC	CAWTGLARDNEQFF
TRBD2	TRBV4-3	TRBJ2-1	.	TGCGCCAGCAGCCAAGGACTAGCCTTGGGGGTGAATGAGCAGTTCTTC	CASSQGLALGVNEQFF
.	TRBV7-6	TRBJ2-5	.	TGTGCCAGCAGCTTAGCCACCAGGGTAGAGACCCAGTACTTC	CASSLATRVETQYF
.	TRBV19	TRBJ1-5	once	TGTGCCAGTAAGGTCAGGGGCGAAGGTCAGCCCCAGCATTTT	CASKVRGEGQPQHF
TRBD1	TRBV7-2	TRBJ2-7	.	TGTGCCAGCAGCCCATCGGGACAGGGAGCCTACGAGCAGTACTTC	CASSPSGQGAYEQYF
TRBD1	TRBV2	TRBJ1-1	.	TGTGCCATGGGACAGGGGGCCGCTGAAGCTTTCTTT	CAMGQGAAEAFF
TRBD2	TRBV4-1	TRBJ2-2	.	TGCGCCAGCAGCCAATGGGGACTAGCGGGGGGTACCGGGGAGCTGTTTTTT	CASSQWGLAGGTGELFF
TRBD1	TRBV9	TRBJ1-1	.	TGTGCCAGCAGCGTAGAGGGTACAGGGGTTGTGAACACTGAAGCTTTCTTT	CASSVEGTGVVNTEAFF
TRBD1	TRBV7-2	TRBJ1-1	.	TGTGCCAGCAGCTCGAGACAGGGACGGAACACTGAAGCTTTCTTT	CASSSRQGRNTEAFF
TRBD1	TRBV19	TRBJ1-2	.	TGTGCCAGTAGTCCCCACAGGGGGCAGACAGGCTACACCTTC	CASSPHRGQTGYTF
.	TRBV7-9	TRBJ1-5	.	TGTGCCAGCAGCCATTCAGGGGTTAGCAATCAGCCCCAGCATTTT	CASSHSGVSNQPQHF
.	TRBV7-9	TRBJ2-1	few	TGTGCCAGCAGTACCTACAGTAACAATGAGCAGTTCTTC	CASSTYSNNEQFF
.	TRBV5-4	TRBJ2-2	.	TGTGCCAGCAGCTTGGCCGCGGCTAGCCACGGAGCCGGGGAGCTGTTTTTT	CASSLAAASHGAGELFF
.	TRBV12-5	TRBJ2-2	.	TGTGCTAGCGTGAGGGACGGACAGTCCGGGGAGCTGTTTTTT	CASVRDGQSGELFF
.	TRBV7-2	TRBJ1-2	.	TGTGCCAGTGACGGCGGCGGAGGCTACACCTTC	CASDGGGGYTF
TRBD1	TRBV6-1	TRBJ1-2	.	TGTGCCAGCACCCGGGACAGTACTGGCTACACCTTC	CASTRDSTGYTF